The source of this T cell receptor beta chain is a study of response to subunit inactivated influenza vaccine (dated by TCRdb to the late 2010s). About the full investigation: To follow how T cells responded to a trivalent subunit inactivated influenza vaccine, the researchers relied on deep quantitative profiling of the T cell receptor repertoire. Points the paper makes about the study in general: According to the authors, only a limited number of new T cells may be recruited by each seasonal influenza vaccination.

In its sample, this clonotype was seen a few times. Its antigen target is currently unknown. Base-call qualities are not available, and no considerably larger clone is one nucleotide away. The method behind the library was RT-PCR. TCRdb records Illumina HiSeq 2500 as the sequencer. TCRdb reworked the public reads: Q25 trimming with fastp, MiXCR clone assembly, productive beta chains retained. When rows share a CDR3 protein, they turn into one entry using the most common DNA and genes. The sample has about 160,000 distinct CDR3 sequences on record, about 10% of them singletons. The ten top clones hold roughly 40% of the sample. A distance of 15 bases separates the germline ends of V and J, which lose 1 base and 4 bases respectively. From the cysteine through the phenylalanine, the CDR3 covers 16 amino acids. Only CDR3 DNA remains: 48 bases, in frame from the first base. The germline V gene specifies LGHNA as CDR1 and YNFKEQ as CDR2.

The chain links TRBV4-2 with TRBJ2-3; 7 matching bases give a weak D call of TRBD2. The origin of this receptor is a man between 50 and 69 years old who received an inactivated influenza vaccine. Donor details come from another sample of the same person, matched by shared clones. Sequences were derived from CD8+ T cells sorted from PBMCs, sampled around 25 months after vaccination. The DNA is TGTGCCAGCAGCCAAGGGGAGGGGGGGCCGCCAGATACGCAGTATTTT. It specifies CASSQGEGGPPDTQYF.